Listed below are T cell receptor beta chains from one sample, sequenced in a study of blood T cell repertoires in COVID-19. Method: immunoSEQ multiplex PCR; TCRdb's copy keeps in-frame clones and lacks some. This table has a few hundred thousand clones, around 90% appearing once. Sequenced: PBMCs or T cells enriched from blood (not recorded which). The origin of the receptors is a woman under 30 who had recovered from COVID-19. The CDR3 runs from the conserved cysteine through the conserved F or W. The D gene is left open where the match is weak. Size values are once, few and many counts, or a class for expanded clones, and some rows have none.

cdr3_nt cdr3_aa j_call d_call v_call clone_size
TGCGCCAGCAGCTGGGGTCAGGGGGCCTATGGCTACACCTTC CASSWGQGAYGYTF TRBJ1-2 TRBD1 TRBV5-1 .
TGTGCCAGCAGTTTTATCAGGAGCGGGGGTACAGATACGCAGTATTTT CASSFIRSGGTDTQYF TRBJ2-3 TRBD2 TRBV28 .
TGTGCTAGTGGTCCATCGACAGTTGGAGGGTCACCCCTCCACTTT CASGPSTVGGSPLHF TRBJ1-6 . TRBV12-5 once
TGTGCCAGCAGCCCAGGGACTGCTGAAGCTTTCTTT CASSPGTAEAFF TRBJ1-1 . TRBV7-8 .
TGTGCCAGCAGCCCTAGGACTAGTAAGGATACGCAGTATTTT CASSPRTSKDTQYF TRBJ2-3 TRBD2 TRBV7-9 .
TGCAGCGTTAGAACAGGGTGGCGAGAGACCCAGTACTTC CSVRTGWRETQYF TRBJ2-5 . TRBV29-1 .
TGTGCCAGTAGTTTACCCCTGGACAGGATCTCCTATGGCTACACCTTC CASSLPLDRISYGYTF TRBJ1-2 TRBD1 TRBV19 .
TGTGCCAGTCGCGCGCTCGGACTAGCGGGGGGGCAAGATACGCAGTATTTT CASRALGLAGGQDTQYF TRBJ2-3 TRBD2 TRBV19 .
TGTGCCACCAGCAGAACCCTCCCCGGGACTACCTCCTACAATGAGCAGTTCTTC CATSRTLPGTTSYNEQFF TRBJ2-1 TRBD2 TRBV15 .
TGTGCCAGCAGGGGGACAGATGCAACTAATGAAAAACTGTTTTTT CASRGTDATNEKLFF TRBJ1-4 TRBD1 TRBV28 .
TGTGCCAGCAGCGTGTCGCCCAGCGGGGCGTCGAGCACAGATACGCAGTATTTT CASSVSPSGASSTDTQYF TRBJ2-3 TRBD2 TRBV9 .
TGTGCCAGCAGCCAACCGGCGGGCCTCGGGGGGAATGAGCAGTTCTTC CASSQPAGLGGNEQFF TRBJ2-1 TRBD2 TRBV7-6 .
TGTGCCAGTAGGAAGACAGGAGATAGCAATCAGCCCCAGCATTTT CASRKTGDSNQPQHF TRBJ1-5 . TRBV19 .
TGCAGCGTGTACAGGGGGCGCGGCTATGGCTACACCTTC CSVYRGRGYGYTF TRBJ1-2 TRBD1 TRBV29-1 .
TGCGCCAGCAGCACGGGACAGGGGAGGTATACGCAGTATTTT CASSTGQGRYTQYF TRBJ2-3 TRBD1 TRBV5-1 .
TGTGCCAGTAGTCCCCGGACAGGGGGCAACTATGGCTACACCTTC CASSPRTGGNYGYTF TRBJ1-2 TRBD1 TRBV19 .
TGTGCCACCAGTGTAACGGCTAACTATGGCTACACCTTC CATSVTANYGYTF TRBJ1-2 . TRBV24-1 .
TGCGCCAGCAGCTTCGGCCAGGGTAAGGGCACTGAAGCTTTCTTT CASSFGQGKGTEAFF TRBJ1-1 . TRBV5-1 .
TGTGCCTGGAGTGTAGGGAGGGCTGCAACTAATGAAAAACTGTTTTTT CAWSVGRAATNEKLFF TRBJ1-4 . TRBV30 .
TGTGCCAGCAGTTACGCAGGGGTGAACACTGAAGCTTTCTTT CASSYAGVNTEAFF TRBJ1-1 . TRBV6-5 .
TGTGCCAGCAGTGAATATAGAAACGGGGGATCTATGAATTTT CASSEYRNGGSMNF TRBJ2-3 . TRBV25-1 .
TGTGCCACCAGCAGAGATTCAGGGCCCAATGAAAAACTGTTTTTT CATSRDSGPNEKLFF TRBJ1-4 . TRBV15 .
TGTGCCAGCAGGGGCGAGCGGGTTGGTGGCTACACCTTC CASRGERVGGYTF TRBJ1-2 . TRBV2 .
TGTGCCAGCAGTTCGTGGGACAGGGGCTACGAGCAGTACTTC CASSSWDRGYEQYF TRBJ2-7 TRBD1 TRBV6-5 .
TGTGCCAGCAGCGCCACAGGGGTTGGTGAAAAACTGTTTTTT CASSATGVGEKLFF TRBJ1-4 TRBD1 TRBV9 .
TGTGCCAGTAGTGGGACAGGGTTATTATCCAAAAACATTCAGTACTTC CASSGTGLLSKNIQYF TRBJ2-4 TRBD1 TRBV19 .
TGTGCCAGCGGCTCATTGTTTAAGCAGTACTTC CASGSLFKQYF TRBJ2-7 . TRBV6-5 .
TGTGCCAGCAGCTTGTGGGCAGCTACCGGGGAGCTGTTTTTT CASSLWAATGELFF TRBJ2-2 . TRBV5-6 .
TGCAGTGCTAGGGACAGTTTTCAGTATTTT CSARDSFQYF TRBJ2-3 . TRBV20-1 .
TGTGCCAGCAGGTCGGGACAGGGACATGAAAAACTGTTTTTT CASRSGQGHEKLFF TRBJ1-4 TRBD1 TRBV28 .
TGCGCCAGCAGCTTGGCGACAGGGACTAATGAAAAACTGTTTTTT CASSLATGTNEKLFF TRBJ1-4 TRBD1 TRBV5-1 .
TGCGCCAGCAGTGATCAGACGCCGGGACAGGGGTGTGCAGAGACCCAGTACTTC CASSDQTPGQGCAETQYF TRBJ2-5 TRBD1 TRBV10-1 .
TGTGCCACCAGGAAAACGGGACAGGGCTTGGAGACCCAGTACTTC CATRKTGQGLETQYF TRBJ2-5 TRBD1 TRBV7-9 .
TGTGCCAGCAGTCCCCGACTAGCGGGGAGCACAGATACGCAGTATTTT CASSPRLAGSTDTQYF TRBJ2-3 TRBD2 TRBV28 .
TGTGCCAGCAGCCTCGGGGACAGAGAGACCCAGTACTTC CASSLGDRETQYF TRBJ2-5 TRBD1 TRBV11-2 .
TGTGCCAGCAGCCCGGGCAGGGGGCAACAAGGCTACACCTTC CASSPGRGQQGYTF TRBJ1-2 TRBD1 TRBV7-9 .
TGTGCCAGCAGCGCGGACAGGGTAGGACAGCCCCAGCATTTT CASSADRVGQPQHF TRBJ1-5 TRBD1 TRBV11-3 .
TGTGCCAGCAGGCTTGGGACACAGGGGACCCAGTACTTC CASRLGTQGTQYF TRBJ2-5 . TRBV5-4 .
TGTGCCAGCAGCCAATCGGTTTCCCGGGACAGCTACGAGCAGTACTTC CASSQSVSRDSYEQYF TRBJ2-7 TRBD1 TRBV3-1/TRBV3-2 once
TGTGCCAGCAGTCCAGGGGGACAAAGCAATCAGCCCCAGCATTTT CASSPGGQSNQPQHF TRBJ1-5 TRBD1 TRBV28 .
TGTGCCAGCAGTGGGGACAGAAAATACGAGCAGTACTTC CASSGDRKYEQYF TRBJ2-7 TRBD1 TRBV12-3/TRBV12-4 .
TGTGCCAGCAGCTTGGACAGCCGTCAGCCCCAGCATTTT CASSLDSRQPQHF TRBJ1-5 . TRBV7-2 .
TGTGCCAGCAGTTTCCAGGGAGGTTCGGACACTGAAGCTTTCTTT CASSFQGGSDTEAFF TRBJ1-1 . TRBV6-5 .
TGTGCCAGCACCAGGGATAGCAATCAGCCCCAGCATTTT CASTRDSNQPQHF TRBJ1-5 . TRBV6-5 .
TGTGCCAGCAGGACAGGGACTAATGAAAAACTGTTTTTT CASRTGTNEKLFF TRBJ1-4 TRBD1 TRBV6-5 .
TGTGCCAGCCGGGACAGGGGTTACACTGAAGCTTTCTTT CASRDRGYTEAFF TRBJ1-1 TRBD1 TRBV28 .
TGTGCCAGCAGCAACCAGGGGGGATTCACTGAAGCTTTCTTT CASSNQGGFTEAFF TRBJ1-1 TRBD1 TRBV7-9 .
TGTGCCAGCAGCACACCTAGCGGGGGGGCAGCAGATACGCAGTATTTT CASSTPSGGAADTQYF TRBJ2-3 TRBD2 TRBV28 .
TGTGCCAGCAGCTTGGGACTAGCCTCTGAGACCCAGTACTTC CASSLGLASETQYF TRBJ2-5 TRBD2 TRBV11-1 .
TGTGCCTGGGACAGGGGGTCCTACGAGCAGTACTTC CAWDRGSYEQYF TRBJ2-7 TRBD1 TRBV30 .